The rows below give T cell receptor beta chains drawn from one sample of a study of control samples from healthy donors and cancer patients. Clones were read by immunoSEQ multiplex PCR, and TCRdb kept only the in-frame ones, dropping some. The sample carries tens of thousands of clones, roughly 91% recorded once. The source material was blood. Receptors were obtained from a man aged 30 to 45 in good health. Both conserved end residues are part of each CDR3. D genes are given only for firm matches. Clone size is not always given. Where it is, it says once, few, many or a class for expanded clones.

J: TRBJ2-7
V: TRBV19
size: NA
D: TRBD1
CDR3: CASSNSGQGYEQYF
DNA: TGTGCCAGTAGTAATTCAGGACAGGGGTACGAGCAGTACTTC

J: TRBJ1-1
V: TRBV1
size: NA
D: NA
CDR3: CTSSQKTGRITEAFF
DNA: TGCACCAGCAGCCAAAAGACAGGGCGGATCACTGAAGCTTTCTTT

J: TRBJ1-2
V: TRBV30
size: once
D: NA
CDR3: CAWSPWAGNYGYTF
DNA: TGTGCCTGGAGTCCGTGGGCTGGGAACTATGGCTACACCTTC

J: TRBJ2-2
V: TRBV7-9
size: NA
D: NA
CDR3: CASSFGELFF
DNA: TGTGCCAGCAGCTTCGGGGAGCTGTTTTTT

J: TRBJ2-1
V: TRBV5-1
size: NA
D: NA
CDR3: CASSLDGTRVYNEQFF
DNA: TGCGCCAGCAGCTTGGATGGGACAAGGGTGTACAATGAGCAGTTCTTC

J: TRBJ2-5
V: TRBV5-4
size: NA
D: TRBD2
CDR3: CASSFQSGGRETQYF
DNA: TGTGCCAGCAGCTTTCAATCGGGAGGCCGGGAGACCCAGTACTTC

J: TRBJ1-5
V: TRBV28
size: NA
D: NA
CDR3: CASSLGGLKGNQPQHF
DNA: TGTGCCAGCAGTTTAGGGGGGCTTAAAGGCAATCAGCCCCAGCATTTT

J: TRBJ2-5
V: TRBV6-1
size: NA
D: NA
CDR3: CASSEAGIGQETQYF
DNA: TGTGCCAGCAGTGAAGCTGGTATCGGGCAAGAGACCCAGTACTTC

J: TRBJ1-5
V: TRBV5-4
size: NA
D: NA
CDR3: CASSVQGIAQPQHF
DNA: TGTGCCAGCAGCGTCCAGGGGATTGCTCAGCCCCAGCATTTT

J: TRBJ1-4
V: TRBV7-6
size: NA
D: TRBD1
CDR3: CASSQRTGREKLFF
DNA: TGTGCCAGCAGCCAAAGGACAGGGCGTGAAAAACTGTTTTTT

J: TRBJ2-3
V: TRBV5-4
size: NA
D: TRBD1
CDR3: CASSSRGQGDTDTQYF
DNA: TGTGCCAGCAGCTCACGGGGACAGGGAGACACAGATACGCAGTATTTT

J: TRBJ1-1
V: TRBV4-3
size: few
D: TRBD1
CDR3: CASSQGDRGDEAFF
DNA: TGCGCCAGCAGCCAAGGGGACAGGGGTGATGAAGCTTTCTTT

J: TRBJ2-1
V: TRBV19
size: NA
D: NA
CDR3: CASSIVYSGRYNEQFF
DNA: TGTGCCAGTAGTATAGTTTACTCAGGGCGCTACAATGAGCAGTTCTTC

J: TRBJ1-2
V: TRBV3-1/TRBV3-2
size: NA
D: NA
CDR3: CASNGPEQGANYGYTF
DNA: TGTGCCAGCAATGGCCCCGAACAGGGCGCTAACTATGGCTACACCTTC

J: TRBJ1-5
V: TRBV6-1
size: NA
D: TRBD1
CDR3: CASSGEGGTGYRNQPQHF
DNA: TGTGCCAGCAGTGGCGAAGGAGGGACAGGGTATCGCAATCAGCCCCAGCATTTT

J: TRBJ2-2
V: TRBV6-2/TRBV6-3
size: NA
D: NA
CDR3: CASSFPNAGELFF
DNA: TGTGCCAGCAGTTTTCCCAATGCCGGGGAGCTGTTTTTT

J: TRBJ1-6
V: TRBV27
size: NA
D: NA
CDR3: CASSLWVPGSSYNSPLHF
DNA: TGTGCCAGCAGTTTATGGGTCCCGGGGAGCTCCTATAATTCACCCCTCCACTTT

J: TRBJ1-1
V: TRBV7-9
size: NA
D: NA
CDR3: CASSPWTANTEAFF
DNA: TGTGCCAGCAGCCCCTGGACAGCGAACACTGAAGCTTTCTTT

J: TRBJ2-5
V: TRBV4-1
size: NA
D: TRBD2
CDR3: CASSPSPHAEALAGDQETQYF
DNA: TGCGCCAGCAGCCCATCCCCCCATGCGGAGGCACTAGCGGGAGACCAAGAGACCCAGTACTTC

J: TRBJ1-6
V: TRBV7-6
size: NA
D: NA
CDR3: CASSPGLQGNSPLHF
DNA: TGTGCCAGCAGCCCTGGACTCCAGGGTAATTCACCCCTCCACTTT

J: TRBJ1-3
V: TRBV4-1
size: NA
D: NA
CDR3: CASSLGSSGNTIYF
DNA: TGCGCCAGCAGCCTGGGGAGTTCTGGAAACACCATATATTTT

J: TRBJ1-4
V: TRBV6-6
size: NA
D: NA
CDR3: CASRDLGQANEKLFF
DNA: TGTGCCAGCAGAGACCTGGGGCAGGCTAATGAAAAACTGTTTTTT

J: TRBJ1-5
V: TRBV6-5
size: NA
D: NA
CDR3: CASSSPGQHNQPQHF
DNA: TGTGCCAGCAGTTCCCCCGGACAGCACAATCAGCCCCAGCATTTT

J: TRBJ2-7
V: TRBV28
size: NA
D: NA
CDR3: CASRGGEQYF
DNA: TGTGCCAGCAGGGGAGGCGAGCAGTACTTC

J: TRBJ1-5
V: TRBV28
size: NA
D: NA
CDR3: CASSLVQGGQPQHF
DNA: TGTGCCAGCAGCCTTGTCCAGGGAGGTCAGCCCCAGCATTTT

J: TRBJ1-1
V: TRBV19
size: NA
D: TRBD1
CDR3: CASRRTGNTEAFF
DNA: TGTGCCAGCCGGAGGACAGGGAACACTGAAGCTTTCTTT

J: TRBJ2-1
V: TRBV27
size: NA
D: NA
CDR3: CASSLWAGRSNEQFF
DNA: TGTGCCAGCAGTCTATGGGCGGGTAGGAGCAATGAGCAGTTCTTC

J: TRBJ2-7
V: TRBV25-1
size: NA
D: NA
CDR3: CASGTAGFGEQYF
DNA: TGTGCCAGCGGAACAGCGGGCTTTGGGGAGCAGTACTTC